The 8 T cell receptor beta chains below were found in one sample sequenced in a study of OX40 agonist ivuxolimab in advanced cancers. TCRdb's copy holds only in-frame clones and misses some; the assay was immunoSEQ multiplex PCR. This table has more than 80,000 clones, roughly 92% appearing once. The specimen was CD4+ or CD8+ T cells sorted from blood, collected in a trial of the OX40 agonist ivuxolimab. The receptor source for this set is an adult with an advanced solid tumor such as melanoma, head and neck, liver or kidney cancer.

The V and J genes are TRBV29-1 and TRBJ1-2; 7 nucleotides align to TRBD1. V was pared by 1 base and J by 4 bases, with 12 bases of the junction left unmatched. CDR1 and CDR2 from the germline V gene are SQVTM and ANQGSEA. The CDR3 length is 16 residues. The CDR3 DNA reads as TGCAGCGTTGAAGTCCCTCTCCCGGACAGGCCCTATGGCTACACCTTC. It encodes CSVEVPLPDRPYGYTF. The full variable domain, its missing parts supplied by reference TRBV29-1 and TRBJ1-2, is SAVISQKPSRDICQRGTSLTIQCQVDSQVTMMFWYRQQPGQSLTLIATANQGSEATYESGFVIDKFPISRPNLTFSTLTVSNMSPEDSSIYLCSVEVPLPDRPYGYTFGSGTRLTVV.

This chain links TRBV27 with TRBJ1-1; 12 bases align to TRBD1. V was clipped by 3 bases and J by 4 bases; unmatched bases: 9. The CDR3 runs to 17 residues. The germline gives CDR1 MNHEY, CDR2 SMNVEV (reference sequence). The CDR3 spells CASSFPGTGGAGTEAFF. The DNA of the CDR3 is TGTGCCAGCAGTTTTCCCGGGACAGGGGGCGCCGGCACTGAAGCTTTCTTT.

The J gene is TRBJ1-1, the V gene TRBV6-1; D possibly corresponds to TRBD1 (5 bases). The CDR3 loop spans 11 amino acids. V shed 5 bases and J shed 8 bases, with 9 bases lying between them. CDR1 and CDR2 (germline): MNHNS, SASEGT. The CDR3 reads CASSYRREAFF. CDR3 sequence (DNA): TGTGCCAGCAGTTACAGGAGAGAAGCTTTCTTT.

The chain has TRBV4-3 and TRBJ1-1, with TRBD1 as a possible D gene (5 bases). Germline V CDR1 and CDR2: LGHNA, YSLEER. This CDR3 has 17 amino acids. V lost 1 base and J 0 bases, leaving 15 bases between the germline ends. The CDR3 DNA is TGCGCCAGCAGCCAAGTCACGCAGGGTATATTGAACACTGAAGCTTTCTTT. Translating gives CASSQVTQGILNTEAFF.

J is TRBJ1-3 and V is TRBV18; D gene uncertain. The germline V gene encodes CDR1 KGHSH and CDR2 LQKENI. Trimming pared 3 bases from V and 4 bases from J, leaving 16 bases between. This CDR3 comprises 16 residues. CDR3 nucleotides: TGTGCCAGCTCACCCGGGGAATACACCGAAGGAAACACCATATATTTT. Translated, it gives CASSPGEYTEGNTIYF.

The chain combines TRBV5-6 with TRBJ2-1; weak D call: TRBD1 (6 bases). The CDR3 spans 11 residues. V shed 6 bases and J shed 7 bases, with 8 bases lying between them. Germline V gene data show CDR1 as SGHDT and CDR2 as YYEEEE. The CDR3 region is CASITGNEQFF. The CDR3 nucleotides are TGTGCCAGCATCACAGGGAATGAGCAGTTCTTC. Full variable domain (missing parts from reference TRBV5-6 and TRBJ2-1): DAGVTQSPTHLIKTRGQQVTLRCSPKSGHDTVSWYQQALGQGPQFIFQYYEEEERQRGNFPDRFSGHQFPNYSSELNVNALLLGDSALYLCASITGNEQFFGPGTRLTVL.

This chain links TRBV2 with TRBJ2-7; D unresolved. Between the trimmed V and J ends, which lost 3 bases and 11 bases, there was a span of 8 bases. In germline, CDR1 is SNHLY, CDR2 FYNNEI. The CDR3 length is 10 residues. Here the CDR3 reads CASSEDVEYF. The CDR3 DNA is TGTGCCAGCAGTGAGGACGTGGAGTACTTC.

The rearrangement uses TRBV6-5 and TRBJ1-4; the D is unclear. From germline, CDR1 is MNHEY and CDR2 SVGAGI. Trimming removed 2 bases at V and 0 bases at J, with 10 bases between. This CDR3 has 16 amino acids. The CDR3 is CASSYDTVATNEKLFF. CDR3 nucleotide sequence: TGTGCCAGCAGTTACGACACCGTAGCAACTAATGAAAAACTGTTTTTT.